The present T cell receptor (beta chain) was sequenced within a study of blood T cell repertoires in COVID-19. In the original analysis: Estimation of nucleated cell counts relied on the amplification of reference gene primers. This table comes from immunoSEQ multiplex PCR, and its TCRdb copy is limited to in-frame clones, with some not included. V and J calls and clone size follow that table, whereas D and trimming were derived from the DNA. This table has a few hundred thousand clones, around 90% appearing once. Unmatched junction bases numbered 7, after V lost 3 bases and J lost 2 bases. This CDR3 has 16 amino acids. Germline assignment: CDR1 LNHDA and CDR2 SQIVND (reference sequence).

The chain combines TRBV19 with TRBJ2-3, with 8 bases matching TRBD2. The source is a human donor in a cohort sampled during active COVID-19. The sample comprised peripheral blood. The CDR3 nucleotides are TGTGCCAGTAGTATTTCACTAGCGGCCAACACAGATACGCAGTATTTT. Protein sequence: CASSISLAANTDTQYF.